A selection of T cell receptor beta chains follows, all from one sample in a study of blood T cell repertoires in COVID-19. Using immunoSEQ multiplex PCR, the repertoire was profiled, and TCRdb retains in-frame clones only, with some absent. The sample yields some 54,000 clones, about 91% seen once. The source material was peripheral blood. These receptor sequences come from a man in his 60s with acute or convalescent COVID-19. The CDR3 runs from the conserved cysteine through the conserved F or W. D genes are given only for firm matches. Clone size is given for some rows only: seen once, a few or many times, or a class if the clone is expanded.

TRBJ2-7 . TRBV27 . CASSPTQIYEQYF TGTGCCAGCAGTCCTACACAGATCTACGAGCAGTACTTC
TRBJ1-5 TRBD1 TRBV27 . CASSSTTGVSNQPQHF TGTGCCAGCAGTTCGACGACAGGGGTAAGCAATCAGCCCCAGCATTTT
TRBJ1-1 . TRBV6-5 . CASSYRGGVRTEAFF TGTGCCAGCAGTTACCGGGGGGGCGTTCGGACTGAAGCTTTCTTT
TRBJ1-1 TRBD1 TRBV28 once CAIQGDRVSEAFF TGTGCCATACAAGGGGACAGGGTATCTGAAGCTTTCTTT
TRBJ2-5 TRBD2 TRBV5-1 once CASSLELAGSQETQYF TGCGCCAGCAGCTTGGAATTAGCGGGATCCCAAGAGACCCAGTACTTC
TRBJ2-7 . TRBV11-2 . CASSLELAYEQYF TGTGCCAGCAGCTTGGAACTAGCTTACGAGCAGTACTTC
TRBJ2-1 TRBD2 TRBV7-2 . CASSLEFTSGRDEQFF TGTGCCAGCAGCTTAGAATTTACTAGCGGGAGGGATGAGCAGTTCTTC
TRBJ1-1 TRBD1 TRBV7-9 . CASSPGTGEENTEAFF TGTGCCAGCAGCCCCGGGACAGGGGAGGAGAACACTGAAGCTTTCTTT
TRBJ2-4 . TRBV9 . CASSAADIQYF TGTGCCAGCAGCGCGGCGGACATTCAGTACTTC
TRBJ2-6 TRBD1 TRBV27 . CASSLSRRQGYSGANVLTF TGTGCCAGCAGTTTATCGAGAAGACAGGGCTACTCTGGGGCCAACGTCCTGACTTTC
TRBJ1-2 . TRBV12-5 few CASGLASVSDTTNYGYTF TGTGCTAGTGGTTTGGCGTCGGTCTCGGACACAACTAACTATGGCTACACCTTC
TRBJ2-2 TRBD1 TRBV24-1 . CATSDPTGGRDGELFF TGTGCCACCAGTGACCCGACAGGGGGCAGGGACGGGGAGCTGTTTTTT
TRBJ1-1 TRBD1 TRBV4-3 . CASSQDLTGGTEAFF TGCGCCAGCAGCCAAGATCTCACAGGGGGCACTGAAGCTTTCTTT
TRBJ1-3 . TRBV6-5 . CASSLQDSGNTIYF TGTGCCAGCAGCCTACAGGACTCTGGAAACACCATATATTTT
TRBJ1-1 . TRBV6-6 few CASSYLLGTEAFF TGTGCCAGCAGTTACCTACTAGGGACTGAAGCTTTCTTT
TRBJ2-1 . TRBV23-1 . CASSSSTHLGDEQFF TGCGCCAGCAGCTCGTCGACTCACTTAGGAGATGAGCAGTTCTTC
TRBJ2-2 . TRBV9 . CASSPRGAGGYGELFF TGTGCCAGCAGCCCCCGGGGAGCGGGTGGGTACGGGGAGCTGTTTTTT
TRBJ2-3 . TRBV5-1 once CASSLGLHQDTQYF TGCGCCAGCAGCTTGGGACTCCACCAAGATACGCAGTATTTT
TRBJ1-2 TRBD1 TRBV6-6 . CAINRDRGGGYTF TGTGCCATTAACCGGGACAGGGGTGGAGGCTACACCTTC
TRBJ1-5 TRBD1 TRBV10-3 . CAIRAGTGTNQPQHF TGTGCCATCAGAGCCGGGACAGGGACCAATCAGCCCCAGCATTTT
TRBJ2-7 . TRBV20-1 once CSASRNYGGEQYF TGCAGTGCTAGTCGGAACTATGGGGGGGAGCAGTACTTC
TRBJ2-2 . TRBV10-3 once CAVGQGGETGELFF TGTGCCGTGGGGCAGGGAGGAGAAACCGGGGAGCTGTTTTTT
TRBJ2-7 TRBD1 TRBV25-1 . CASSDRGQGGYEQYF TGTGCCAGCAGTGATCGGGGACAGGGGGGTTACGAGCAGTACTTC
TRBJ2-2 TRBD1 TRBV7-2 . CASTQTGVSTGELFF TGTGCCAGCACCCAGACAGGGGTGAGCACCGGGGAGCTGTTTTTT
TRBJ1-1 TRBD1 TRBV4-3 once CASSQDQAGGLNTEAFF TGCGCCAGCAGCCAAGATCAGGCAGGGGGCCTAAACACTGAAGCTTTCTTT
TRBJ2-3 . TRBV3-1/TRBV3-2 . CASSQGRAGSGRTQYF TGTGCCAGCAGCCAAGGTAGGGCAGGGTCAGGGAGGACGCAGTATTTT
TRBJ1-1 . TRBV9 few CASSPDPGVSTEAFF TGTGCCAGCAGCCCCGACCCAGGGGTATCCACTGAAGCTTTCTTT
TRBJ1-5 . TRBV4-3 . CASSQVQGQQPQHF TGCGCCAGCAGCCAGGTACAGGGACAACAGCCCCAGCATTTT
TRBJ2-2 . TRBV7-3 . CASSLKGGITTGELFF TGTGCCAGCAGCTTAAAGGGCGGGATAACCACCGGGGAGCTGTTTTTT
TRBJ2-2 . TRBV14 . CASSHPDPGAKTGELFF TGTGCCAGCAGCCACCCCGATCCAGGGGCGAAAACCGGGGAGCTGTTTTTT